A single sample is the source of the 15 T cell receptor beta chains below, sequenced in a study of shared clonotypes between healthy human individuals. The data were produced by immunoSEQ multiplex PCR, yet TCRdb's version contains in-frame clones alone and is incomplete. Of around 720,000 clones listed, 60% to 75% are singletons. Sequenced sample: memory CD4+ T cells sorted from blood. Subset reported: CD45RA-negative fraction. These receptors originate from a woman under 40 in good health.

The chain has TRBV6-5 and TRBJ1-4; D call uncertain. CDR1 and CDR2 from the germline V gene are MNHEY and SVGAGI. Trimming took 0 bases from V and 7 from J, leaving 12 bases between them. The CDR3 has 15 amino acids. In nucleotides, the CDR3 is TGTGCCAGCAGTTACTCGAGGTCCTTCGGTGAAAAACTGTTTTTT. Translating it yields CASSYSRSFGEKLFF.

This clone has only a few counts. The chain employs TRBV2 and TRBJ1-3; maybe TRBD1 (5 bases). The CDR3 covers 13 residues. Per germline, CDR1 SNHLY and CDR2 FYNNEI. V was cut by 7 bases and J by 8 bases, with 15 bases left in between. The CDR3 protein is CASMRHPGDTIYF. The CDR3 DNA is TGTGCCAGCATGAGACACCCGGGGGACACCATATATTTT.

The chain joins TRBV28 to TRBJ2-6; D unclear. This CDR3 is built from 14 residues. V lost 5 bases to trimming and J lost 0 bases, with 5 bases between them. CDR1 and CDR2 from the germline V gene are MDHEN and SYDVKM. CDR3 DNA sequence: TGTGCCAGCAGTCCCTTCTCTGGGGCCAACGTCCTGACTTTC. It translates to CASSPFSGANVLTF.

CDR3 in amino acids: CASSLLTDTGELFF. For the CDR3, the DNA is TGCGCCAGCAGCCTGCTTACAGACACCGGGGAGCTGTTTTTT. The chain employs TRBV5-1 and TRBJ2-2, with D unclear. The V end lost 4 bases, the J end lost 3 bases, and 10 bases lay between the germline ends. The CDR3 totals 14 residues. Germline V gives CDR1 SGHRS, CDR2 YFSETQ.

This clone was seen a handful of times. The chain carries TRBV5-4 and TRBJ2-7, with TRBD1 matching 10 bases. The CDR3 is 14 amino acids. Per the germline V gene, CDR1 is SGHNT and CDR2 is YYREEE (reference sequence). V was pared by 3 bases and J by 6 bases, with 6 bases of the junction left unmatched. This CDR3 reads CASSSKTGGGEQYF. The CDR3 nucleotides are TGTGCCAGCAGCTCCAAGACAGGGGGCGGCGAGCAGTACTTC.

The V call is TRBV28, the J call TRBJ1-4; tentatively, D is TRBD1 (5 bases). The CDR3 is 15 residues long. V lost 5 bases and J lost 4, with 14 bases in between. CDR1 is MDHEN, CDR2 SYDVKM, per germline. The CDR3 nucleotides read TGTGCCAGCAGTCCATACCGGGACCTTAATGAAAAACTGTTTTTT. Translated: CASSPYRDLNEKLFF.

This clone was seen just once. The chain has TRBV16 and TRBJ2-2; no reliable D call. Germline V gene data show CDR1 as KGHSY and CDR2 as FQNENV. The CDR3 covers 13 residues. The germline V and J ends were trimmed by 8 bases and 2 bases, with 9 bases remaining between them. The CDR3 DNA is TGTGCCAGCTGCTTAGACAACACCGGGGAGCTGTTTTTT. Its protein product is CASCLDNTGELFF.

This clone came up a few times. The chain has TRBV6-5 and TRBJ2-5; 10 nucleotides line up with TRBD1. The J call is in doubt because the DNA end fits TRBJ2-7 better. Germline lookup yields CDR1 MNHEY and CDR2 SVGAGI. This CDR3 is 14 amino acids long. The CDR3 DNA reads as TGTGCCAGCAGCCCGGGACAGGGGACCTACGAGCAGTACTTC. Translation gives CASSPGQGTYEQYF.

V is TRBV5-1 and J is TRBJ2-2; a possible D gene is TRBD2 (5 bases). Germline loops: CDR1 SGHRS, CDR2 YFSETQ. V was cut by 0 bases and J by 2 bases, with 8 bases left in between. There are 15 residues in the CDR3. CDR3 sequence reads: CASSLAGINTGELFF. The CDR3 DNA reads TGCGCCAGCAGCTTGGCGGGGATCAACACCGGGGAGCTGTTTTTT.

This chain uses TRBV11-2 with TRBJ2-7; D is perhaps TRBD1 or TRBD2 (6 bases each). CDR3 length: 15 amino acids. Per the germline V gene, CDR1 is SGHAT and CDR2 is FQNNGV. Trimming shortened V by 2 bases and J by 4 bases, and 15 bases separated the two germline ends. The CDR3 DNA is TGTGCCAGCAGCTTACAGAGGGGGGAGTTTTACGAGCAGTACTTC. As protein: CASSLQRGEFYEQYF.

The chain has TRBV7-9 and TRBJ2-3; maybe TRBD1 (6 bases). V lost 3 bases and J 7 bases, leaving 11 bases between the germline ends. The germline CDR1 and CDR2 sequences are SEHNR and FQNEAQ (reference sequence). This CDR3 comprises 13 residues. In nucleotides, the CDR3 is TGTGCCAGCAGCTTTACGACAGGTTATACGCAGTATTTT. As protein: CASSFTTGYTQYF.

The chain combines TRBV19 with TRBJ1-2; D remains unclear. The germline gives CDR1 LNHDA, CDR2 SQIVND (reference sequence). The germline V and J ends were trimmed by 3 bases and 8 bases, with 16 bases remaining between them. This CDR3 is 14 amino acids long. The CDR3 reads CASSISPESGGYTF. CDR3 nucleotide sequence: TGTGCCAGTAGTATCAGCCCGGAATCCGGCGGCTACACCTTC.

Worth noting for this clone: Other DNA sequences from this sample encode an identical CDR3 as well. V and J are TRBV18 and TRBJ2-5, with D hard to call. With 6 bases removed from V and 2 bases from J, the gap between germline ends came to 10 bases. CDR1 and CDR2 (germline): KGHSH, LQKENI. CDR3 length: 13 residues. The CDR3 loop reads CASSPNPQETQYF. The CDR3 coding sequence is TGTGCCAGCTCTCCGAACCCGCAAGAGACCCAGTACTTC.

The V and J genes are TRBV9 and TRBJ1-4; TRBD1 matches at 7 bases. Germline CDR1 and CDR2: SGDLS and YYNGEE. Trimming took 0 bases from V and 8 from J; bases not matched to a gene: 7. This CDR3 comprises 15 residues. The DNA for the CDR3 is TGTGCCAGCAGCGTAGGACAGGGCTTGGGGGAAAAACTGTTTTTT. Translation: CASSVGQGLGEKLFF.

This clone was recorded a few times. The rearrangement joins TRBV5-1 to TRBJ2-2, with 10 bases that match TRBD1. The ends lost 5 bases at V and 6 bases at J; junction bases unmatched: 10. Germline V gives CDR1 SGHRS, CDR2 YFSETQ. The CDR3 extends over 16 amino acids. The DNA of the CDR3 is TGCGCCAGCAGTACGCGGGACAGGGGTTTTTCCGGGGAGCTGTTTTTT. The encoded protein is CASSTRDRGFSGELFF.